The TCR beta chain under discussion was sequenced for a study of CD8 T cells in Susac syndrome. An input of 0.5 to 1 ug of RNA was subjected to reverse transcription using random hexamers. TCR beta CDR3 was amplified by immunoSEQ covering 54 Vbeta and 13 Jbeta. TCRdb recomputed calls from the immunoSEQ multiplex PCR reads with MiXCR, one row per CDR3 protein. The data hold some 300,000 distinct CDR3 sequences, with around 84% observed a single time. The length of the CDR3 is 15 residues. J was trimmed by 9 bases and V by 3 bases; bases with no gene match: 10. Germline V lookup: CDR1 MNHEY, CDR2 SMNVEV (reference sequence).

The receptor was isolated from a human donor with multiple sclerosis. The gene calls are TRBV27 and TRBJ2-4; 8 bases match TRBD2. The sequenced sample consisted of CD8+ T cells from PBMCs. CDR3 region: CASSFSGKRRGIQYF. CDR3 DNA: TGTGCCAGCAGTTTTAGCGGGAAAAGGAGGGGCATTCAGTACTTC.